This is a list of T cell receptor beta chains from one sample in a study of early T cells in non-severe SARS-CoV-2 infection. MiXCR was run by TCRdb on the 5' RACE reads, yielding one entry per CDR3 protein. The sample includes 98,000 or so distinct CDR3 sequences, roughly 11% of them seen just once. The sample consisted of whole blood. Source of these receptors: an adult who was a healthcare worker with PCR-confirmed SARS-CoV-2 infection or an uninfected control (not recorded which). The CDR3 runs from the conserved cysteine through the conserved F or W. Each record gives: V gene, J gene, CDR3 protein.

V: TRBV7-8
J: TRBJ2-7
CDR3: CASRPQLAGGPRTGYEQYF

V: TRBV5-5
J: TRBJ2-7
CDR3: CASSLVQGSNYEQYF

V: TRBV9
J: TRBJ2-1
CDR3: CASSLRTSPYNEQFF

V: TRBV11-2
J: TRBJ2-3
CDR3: CASSLNHGRGTDTQYF

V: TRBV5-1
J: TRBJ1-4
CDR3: CASSLDGATNEKLFF

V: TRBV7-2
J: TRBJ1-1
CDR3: CASSLQQGRVEAFF

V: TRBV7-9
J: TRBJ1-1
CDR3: CASSFSQANTEAFF

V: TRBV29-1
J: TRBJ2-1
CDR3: CSVEDRDIDYNEQFF

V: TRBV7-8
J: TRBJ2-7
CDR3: CASSFRTGDYEQYF

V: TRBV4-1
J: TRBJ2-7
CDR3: CASSLRDRVLNEQYF

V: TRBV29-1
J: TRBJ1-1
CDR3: CSVSQGTLNTEAFF

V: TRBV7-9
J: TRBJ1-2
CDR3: CASSPPTLEEGYTF

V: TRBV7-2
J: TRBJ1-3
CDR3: CASSPPAGSSENTIYF

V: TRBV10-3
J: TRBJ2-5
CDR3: CAIRGQEETQYF

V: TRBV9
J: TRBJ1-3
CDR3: CASSVATARRGDGNTIYF

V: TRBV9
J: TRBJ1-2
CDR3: CASTSGIYGYTF

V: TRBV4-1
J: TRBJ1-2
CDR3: CASSQLTGDYGYTF

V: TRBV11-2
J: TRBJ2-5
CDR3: CASSLNRQLLETQYF

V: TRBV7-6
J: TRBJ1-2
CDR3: CASSLGARDGYTF

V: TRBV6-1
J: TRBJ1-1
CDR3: CASSARTVEAFF

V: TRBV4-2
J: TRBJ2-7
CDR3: CASSQVGQGGGEQYF

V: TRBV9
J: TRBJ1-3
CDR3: CASSVSTGGPSGNTIYF

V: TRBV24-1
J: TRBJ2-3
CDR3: CATSQRTSGRSTDTQYF

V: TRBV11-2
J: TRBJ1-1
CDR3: CASSLVGNEAFF

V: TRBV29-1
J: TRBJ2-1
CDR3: CSVEPTGNYNEQFF

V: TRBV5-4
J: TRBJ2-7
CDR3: CASSLAGTGSYEQYF

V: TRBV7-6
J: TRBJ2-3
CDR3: CASSLAWVAGGSTDTQYF

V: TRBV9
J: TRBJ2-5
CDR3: CASSERTYQETQYF

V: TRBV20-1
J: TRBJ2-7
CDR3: CSAKSWLHSYEQYF

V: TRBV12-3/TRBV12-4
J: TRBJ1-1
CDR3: CASSSGVMNTEAFF

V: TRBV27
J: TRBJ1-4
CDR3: CASSLFPRGEGGILQGEKLFF

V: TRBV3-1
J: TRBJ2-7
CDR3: CASSQHTRQGVNEQYF

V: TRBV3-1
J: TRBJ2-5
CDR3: CASRPGTDPQETQYF

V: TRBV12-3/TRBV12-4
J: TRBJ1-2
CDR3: CASAGASTGYYGYTF

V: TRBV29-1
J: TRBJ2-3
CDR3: CSVEDPGVGDTDTQYF

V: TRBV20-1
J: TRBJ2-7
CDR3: CSTPAGGPYEQYF

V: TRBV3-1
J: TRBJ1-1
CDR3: CASSQQGMNTEAFF

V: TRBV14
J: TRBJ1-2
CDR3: CASSPPGPRIYGYTF

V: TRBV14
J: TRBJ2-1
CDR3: CASSQDFGQTYNEQFF

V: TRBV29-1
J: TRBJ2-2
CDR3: CSVEDQTGQDTGELFF

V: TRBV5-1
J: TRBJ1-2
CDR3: CASSGQLYGYTF

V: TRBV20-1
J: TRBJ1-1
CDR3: CSARDRQGNTEAFF

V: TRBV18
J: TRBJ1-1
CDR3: CASSPRDRNTEAFF

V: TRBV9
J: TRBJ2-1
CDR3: CASRQGGTDEQFF

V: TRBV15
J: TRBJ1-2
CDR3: CATSRDRSGYTF

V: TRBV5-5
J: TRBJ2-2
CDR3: CASSAKHGSFRSTGELFF

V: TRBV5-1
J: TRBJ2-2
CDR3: CASSLQGTDTRELFF

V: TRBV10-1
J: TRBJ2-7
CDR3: CASSETSGRAFKQYF

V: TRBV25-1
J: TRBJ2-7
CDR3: CASSETVSYEQYF

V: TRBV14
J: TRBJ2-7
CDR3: CASSQVRPGEQYF

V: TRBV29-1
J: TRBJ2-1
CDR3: CSVRRDRTYNEQFF

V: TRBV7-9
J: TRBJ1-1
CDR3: CASSSRGGLNTEAFF

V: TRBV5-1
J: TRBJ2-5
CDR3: CASSTIPTGSGETQYF

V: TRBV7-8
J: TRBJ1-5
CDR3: CASSRLGDQPQHF

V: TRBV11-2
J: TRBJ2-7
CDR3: CASSAAQGYEQYF